This passage covers 9 T cell receptor beta chains from one sample sequenced in a study of T cell responses to AZD1222 COVID-19 vaccine. Libraries were prepared by immunoSEQ multiplex PCR; TCRdb keeps only in-frame clonotypes and omits some of them. The sample consists of roughly 86,000 clones, approximately 92% of them appearing once. Here the sequenced sample was peripheral blood, taken on day 0 of AZD1222 vaccination. These receptors all come from an adult in good health.

This chain connects TRBV6-5 to TRBJ2-1; the match to TRBD1 covers 10 bases. From germline, CDR1 is MNHEY and CDR2 SVGAGI. J lost 8 bases, V lost 10 bases, and 11 bases had no gene match. The CDR3 is 14 residues long. The CDR3 loop is CATRTGQGSYEQFF. Written as DNA, the CDR3 is TGTGCCACCCGGACGGGACAGGGGTCATATGAGCAGTTCTTC.

The V gene is TRBV27, the J gene TRBJ2-7; 9 nucleotides match TRBD1. The CDR3 is 20 residues long. CDR1 MNHEY and CDR2 SMNVEV come from the germline V gene (reference sequence). Unmatched junction bases numbered 20, after V lost 2 bases and J lost 3 bases. Written as DNA, the CDR3 is TGTGCCAGCAGTTTAAGGGATCCGGGACAGGGTAGTCGTGGGGTCTACGAGCAGTACTTC. Protein: CASSLRDPGQGSRGVYEQYF.

The chain employs TRBV2 and TRBJ1-2; D is perhaps TRBD1 (6 bases). In germline, CDR1 is SNHLY, CDR2 FYNNEI. Trimming shortened V by 8 bases and J by 1 base, and 11 bases separated the two germline ends. The CDR3 has 13 residues. CDR3 in amino acids: CASGGSDNYGYTF. DNA of the CDR3: TGTGCCAGCGGGGGCTCCGATAACTATGGCTACACCTTC.

For the CDR3, the DNA is TGTGCCAGCAGCTTCTATACGACTAGCGGGGCCTCCTACAATGAGCAGTTCTTC. Encoded protein: CASSFYTTSGASYNEQFF. This chain links TRBV7-2 with TRBJ2-1; 11 positions match TRBD2. The CDR3 runs 18 residues. J gave up 0 bases and V 3 bases, and 7 bases lay outside the gene matches. CDR1 is SGHTA and CDR2 is FQGNSA in the germline V gene.

V is TRBV10-3 and J is TRBJ2-3, with TRBD2 identical over 14 bases. CDR3 length equals 16 residues. J was trimmed by 4 bases and V by 9 bases; bases with no gene match: 9. From germline, CDR1 is ENHRY and CDR2 SYGVKD. Written as DNA, the CDR3 is TGTGCCATTACCACCGGGACTAGCGGGAGCGCAGATACGCAGTATTTT. Translating gives CAITTGTSGSADTQYF.

V gene TRBV5-8 combines with J gene TRBJ2-1; TRBD2 aligns across 9 bases. This CDR3 has 15 residues. The germline V gene encodes CDR1 SGHTS and CDR2 YDEGEE. The J segment lost 5 bases and the V segment lost 6 bases, leaving 9 bases of the junction unmatched. The CDR3 nucleotides read TGTGCCAGCACCCTTAGCGGGAGCGGGCACAATGAGCAGTTCTTC. Protein sequence: CASTLSGSGHNEQFF.

The rearrangement links TRBV19 to TRBJ1-5, with 8 bases matching TRBD1. V lost 10 bases to trimming and J lost 0 bases; unmatched junction nucleotides: 11. CDR3 size: 16 residues. Germline V gives CDR1 LNHDA, CDR2 SQIVND (reference sequence). This chain's CDR3 is CATLEGQEHSNQPQHF. CDR3 nucleotide sequence: TGTGCCACGCTCGAGGGACAGGAGCATAGCAATCAGCCCCAGCATTTT.

The chain employs TRBV27 and TRBJ2-1, with D tentatively TRBD2 (5 bases). Germline V lookup: CDR1 MNHEY, CDR2 SMNVEV (reference sequence). Trimming stripped 5 bases from V and 4 bases from J, with 15 bases between. The CDR3 spans 15 residues. This chain's CDR3 is CASSLWTSLYNEQFF. DNA for the CDR3: TGTGCCAGCAGTCTCTGGACTTCACTTTACAATGAGCAGTTCTTC.

The rearrangement uses TRBV11-2 and TRBJ1-1, with TRBD1 matching 7 bases. Germline CDR1 is SGHAT and CDR2 is FQNNGV. The J segment lost 8 bases and the V segment lost 5 bases, leaving 8 bases of the junction unmatched. This CDR3 is 13 amino acids long. CDR3 sequence: CASSQGEGREAFF. CDR3 nucleotides: TGTGCCAGCAGCCAGGGGGAAGGCCGCGAAGCTTTCTTT.